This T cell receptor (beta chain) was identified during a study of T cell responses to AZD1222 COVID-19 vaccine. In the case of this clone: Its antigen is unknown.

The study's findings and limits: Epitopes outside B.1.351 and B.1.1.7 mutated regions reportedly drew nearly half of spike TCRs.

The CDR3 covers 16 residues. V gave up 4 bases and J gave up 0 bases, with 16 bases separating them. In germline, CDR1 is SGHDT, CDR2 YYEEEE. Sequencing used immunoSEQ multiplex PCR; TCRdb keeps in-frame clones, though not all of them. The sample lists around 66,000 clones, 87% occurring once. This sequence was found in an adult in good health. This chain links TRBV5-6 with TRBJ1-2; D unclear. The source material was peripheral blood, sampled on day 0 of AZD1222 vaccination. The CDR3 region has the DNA TGTGCCAGCAGCCCGACCTGGGCAGGAGCTAACTATGGCTACACCTTC. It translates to CASSPTWAGANYGYTF.